This entry lists 26 T cell receptor beta chains sequenced from one sample in a study of beta chain features in type 1 diabetes. No antigen has been identified for these receptors. Since all of the isolated RNA was reverse transcribed, expressed TCRB transcripts were what got sequenced. Repertoires were generated with immunoSEQ multiplex PCR, while TCRdb's copy carries only in-frame clones and drops some. The table lists hundreds of thousands of clones, roughly 13% of them singletons. The study's findings and limits: TCRB CDR3s were moderately but significantly shorter in Type 1 diabetes patients in all four CD4+ subsets.

The sequenced sample was naive CD4+ T cells from blood. These receptors came from a man aged 18 to 30 with type 1 diabetes.

This clone was recorded a few times. The chain joins TRBV29-1 to TRBJ1-2; tentatively, D is TRBD1 (5 bases). This CDR3 has 13 residues. Germline V lookup: CDR1 SQVTM, CDR2 ANQGSEA. CDR3 region: CTDTAGTDYGYTF. In nucleotides, the CDR3 is TGCACCGACACGGCTGGGACGGACTATGGCTACACCTTC.

The rearrangement links TRBV7-6 to TRBJ2-7; possible D gene TRBD1, 5 bases. The germline V gene encodes CDR1 SGHVS and CDR2 FNYEAQ. Trimming left V 5 bases short and J 6 bases short, with 17 bases between. CDR3 length: 14 residues. The CDR3 bases are TGTGCCAGCAGCCTAAACCCCGACAGAACCGAGCAGTACTTC. Amino acid sequence: CASSLNPDRTEQYF.

This clone was observed a few times. V and J are TRBV7-9 and TRBJ2-5; the match to TRBD1 covers 8 bases. Losses at the gene ends were 3 bases for V and 5 bases for J; bases not matched to a gene: 5. The CDR3 is 14 amino acids. Germline CDR1 and CDR2: SEHNR and FQNEAQ (reference sequence). Here the CDR3 DNA reads TGTGCCAGCAGCTTCGGACAGGGTTGGGAGACCCAGTACTTC. Its translation: CASSFGQGWETQYF.

The chain couples TRBV5-4 to TRBJ2-1; the match to TRBD1 covers 8 bases. CDR1 and CDR2 (germline): SGHNT, YYREEE (reference sequence). Unmatched junction bases numbered 6, after V lost 0 bases and J lost 7 bases. The CDR3 consists of 15 residues. CDR3 sequence reads: CASSLGTGLRNEQFF. CDR3 DNA: TGTGCCAGCAGCTTGGGGACAGGGTTGCGGAATGAGCAGTTCTTC.

The J gene is TRBJ2-5, the V gene TRBV11-3; D ambiguous. The V gene lost 9 bases and the J gene lost 3 bases, with 11 bases spanning the gap. The germline V gene encodes CDR1 SGHNT and CDR2 YENEEA. The CDR3 runs 12 residues. In DNA, the CDR3 is TGTGCCAGGCGTGAGCTGGAAGAGACCCAGTACTTC. Its translation: CARRELEETQYF. Supplemented by reference TRBV11-3 and TRBJ2-5, the full variable domain reads EAGVVQSPRYKIIEKKQPVAFWCNPISGHNTLYWYLQNLGQGPELLIRYENEEAVDDSQLPKDRFSAERLKGVDSTLKIQPAELGDSAVYLCARRELEETQYFGPGTRLLVL.

This clone was counted only a few times. This same CDR3 is encoded by further DNA sequences in the sample. The chain couples TRBV18 to TRBJ2-1; 8 bases fit TRBD2. Germline V gives CDR1 KGHSH, CDR2 LQKENI. This CDR3 region has 13 residues. Losses at the gene ends were 3 bases for V and 7 bases for J; bases not matched to a gene: 2. CDR3 sequence: CASSPPGGNEQFF. DNA for the CDR3: TGTGCCAGCTCACCTCCGGGGGGGAATGAGCAGTTCTTC.

The rearrangement links TRBV5-4 to TRBJ2-7; TRBD1 aligns across 7 bases. The CDR3 extends over 14 amino acids. The J segment lost 2 bases and the V segment lost 5 bases, leaving 7 bases of the junction unmatched. Per germline, CDR1 SGHNT and CDR2 YYREEE (reference sequence). The CDR3 loop is CASSTDQGAYEQYF. In DNA form, the CDR3 reads TGTGCCAGCAGTACCGATCAGGGGGCCTACGAGCAGTACTTC.

V is TRBV30 and J is TRBJ2-5; D uncertain. V was pared by 2 bases and J by 3 bases, with 7 bases between. The germline CDR1 and CDR2 sequences are GTSNPN and SVGIG (reference sequence). The CDR3 contains 12 residues. As DNA, the CDR3 is TGTGCCTGGAGTAGGCAGAAAGAGACCCAGTACTTC. The encoded protein is CAWSRQKETQYF.

V gene TRBV4-1 combines with J gene TRBJ2-1, with D tentatively TRBD2 (6 bases). This CDR3 has 14 residues. Trimming left V 3 bases short and J 6 bases short, with 12 bases between. Germline CDR1 reads MGHRA; CDR2 reads YSYEKL. CDR3 residues: CASSQLSLANEQFF. The CDR3 nucleotides read TGCGCCAGCAGCCAGCTGTCACTAGCCAATGAGCAGTTCTTC.

This clone was counted a few times. This chain connects TRBV10-3 to TRBJ1-2; possible D gene TRBD1, 5 bases. CDR1 is ENHRY, CDR2 SYGVKD, per germline. The CDR3 has 17 residues. Trimming shortened V by 0 bases and J by 1 base, and 15 bases separated the two germline ends. The CDR3: CAISESGDGLLNYGYTF. The CDR3 bases are TGTGCCATCAGTGAGTCGGGGGACGGCCTCCTTAACTATGGCTACACCTTC.

The chain has TRBV2 and TRBJ2-3, with 9 positions matching TRBD2. Trimming removed 6 bases from V and 2 bases from J; junction bases left unmatched: 6. The CDR3 covers 15 residues. Germline V gene sequence: CDR1 SNHLY, CDR2 FYNNEI. CDR3 residues: CASSASGGYTDTQYF. CDR3 sequence (DNA): TGTGCCAGCAGCGCGAGCGGGGGGTACACAGATACGCAGTATTTT.

V and J are TRBV7-3 and TRBJ1-1; D is unresolved. The germline gives CDR1 SGHTA, CDR2 FQGTGA. This CDR3 contains 14 residues. V was clipped by 1 base and J by 0 bases, with 6 bases between them. The CDR3 sequence is CASSLSSLNTEAFF. CDR3 DNA sequence: TGTGCCAGCAGCTTAAGTAGTCTGAACACTGAAGCTTTCTTT.

This clone was detected a few times. The chain's CDR3 is CASSPRVGLSDYGYTF. Here the CDR3 DNA reads TGTGCCAGCAGCCCCCGGGTGGGCCTCTCTGACTATGGCTACACCTTC. V and J are TRBV9 and TRBJ1-2; D is undetermined. V was pared by 4 bases and J by 3 bases, with 19 bases between. This CDR3 contains 16 residues. Germline V gene data show CDR1 as SGDLS and CDR2 as YYNGEE.

This clone was seen more than once but under ten times. The V call is TRBV29-1, the J call TRBJ2-4; D is unclear. This CDR3 is built from 12 residues. Looked up from germline, CDR1 is SQVTM and CDR2 is ANQGSEA. The CDR3 region has the DNA TGCAGTGGCTGGGCCCTAGGGAACATTCAGTACTTC. Protein: CSGWALGNIQYF.

This clone was seen only a few times. The CDR3 here is CASTVAGGSTDTQYF. The DNA for the CDR3 is TGTGCCAGCACGGTCGCGGGGGGCTCCACAGATACGCAGTATTTT. V gene TRBV6-5 combines with J gene TRBJ2-3, with 8 bases fitting TRBD2. The J segment lost 2 bases and the V segment lost 7 bases, leaving 8 bases of the junction unmatched. This CDR3 is built from 15 residues. Germline lookup yields CDR1 MNHEY and CDR2 SVGAGI.

This chain joins TRBV11-1 and TRBJ1-4; D gene uncertain. The CDR3 runs 14 residues. The V and J ends lost 5 bases and 4 bases respectively, with 11 bases between them. Germline CDR1 reads SGHAT; CDR2 reads FQDESV (reference sequence). The DNA of the CDR3 is TGTGCCAGCAGCCCAAGGACCAGTAATGAAAAACTGTTTTTT. Its translation is CASSPRTSNEKLFF.

This clone was counted only a few times. The rearrangement links TRBV5-1 to TRBJ2-7; 11 bases are shared with TRBD1. The germline V gene has CDR1 SGHRS and CDR2 YFSETQ. V shed 4 bases, J shed 5 bases, and the junction held 5 bases outside the gene matches. There are 14 residues in the CDR3. CDR3 nucleotides: TGCGCCAGCAGCCCCGGACAGGGGGCCCACGAGCAGTACTTC. Translated: CASSPGQGAHEQYF.

This clone came up a few times. The chain combines TRBV7-9 with TRBJ1-2; 8 positions match TRBD1. V trimming: 1 base; J trimming: 7 bases; junction bases outside the gene matches: 5. The germline CDR1 and CDR2 sequences are SEHNR and FQNEAQ (reference sequence). The CDR3 has 14 amino acids. The CDR3 is CASSLDGQGPGYTF. CDR3 bases: TGTGCCAGCAGCTTAGACGGACAGGGACCTGGCTACACCTTC.

This clone was found a few times. V usage is TRBV9 and J usage is TRBJ2-5; weak D call: TRBD1 (5 bases). CDR1 is SGDLS, CDR2 YYNGEE, per germline. V lost 4 bases to trimming and J lost 2 bases, with 12 bases between them. This CDR3 region has 14 residues. The CDR3 nucleotides read TGTGCCAGCAGCCCTCAACCAGGGCAAGAGACCCAGTACTTC. Protein: CASSPQPGQETQYF.

This clone was found a few times. The rearrangement joins TRBV7-9 to TRBJ2-7; unclear D gene. The V gene's germline CDR1 is SEHNR and CDR2 FQNEAQ (reference sequence). Trimming took 2 bases from V and 10 from J, leaving 18 bases between them. The CDR3 loop spans 14 amino acids. The CDR3 reads CASSLLDLLREQYF. The CDR3 region has the DNA TGTGCCAGCAGCTTACTGGACCTCCTACGAGAACAGTACTTC.

The V gene is TRBV30, the J gene TRBJ2-1; D not resolved. Germline CDR1 GTSNPN, CDR2 SVGIG (reference sequence). Deletions cut 3 bases from V and 10 bases from J, with 13 bases between. The CDR3 totals 12 residues. The CDR3 bases are TGTGCCTGGAGCCCGGTGGGATCCGAGCAGTTCTTC. As protein: CAWSPVGSEQFF.

This clone was detected only a few times. J is TRBJ2-5 and V is TRBV4-1; D not certain. The CDR3 loop spans 12 amino acids. V lost 1 base to trimming and J lost 5 bases, with 5 bases between them. CDR1 and CDR2 (germline): MGHRA, YSYEKL. This chain's CDR3 is CASSQAGETQYF. The CDR3 DNA follows: TGCGCCAGCAGCCAAGCTGGGGAGACCCAGTACTTC.

This sequence joins TRBV7-8 and TRBJ2-3, with TRBD2 identical over 10 bases. CDR3 length: 16 amino acids. V was clipped by 6 bases and J by 0 bases; unmatched bases: 6. Germline assignment: CDR1 SGHVS and CDR2 FQNEAQ. CDR3 sequence: CASRALAGASTDTQYF. CDR3 nucleotides: TGTGCCAGCAGGGCTCTAGCGGGGGCTAGCACAGATACGCAGTATTTT. The whole variable domain, filled in from reference TRBV7-8 and TRBJ2-3, reads GAGVSQSPRYKVAKRGQDVALRCDPISGHVSLFWYQQALGQGPEFLTYFQNEAQLDKSGLPSDRFFAERPEGSVSTLKIQRTQQEDSAVYLCASRALAGASTDTQYFGPGTRLTVL.

This clone was counted a few times. The genes are TRBV7-3 and TRBJ1-1; the D is unclear. Between the trimmed V and J ends, which lost 1 base and 1 base, there was a span of 7 bases. This CDR3 is built from 14 residues. The germline gives CDR1 SGHTA, CDR2 FQGTGA. The CDR3 coding sequence is TGTGCCAGCAGCTTAATAGGCGGGAACACTGAAGCTTTCTTT. It specifies CASSLIGGNTEAFF.

This chain joins TRBV28 and TRBJ1-3, with 7 bases matching TRBD1. Trimming took 2 bases from V and 2 from J; bases not matched to a gene: 0. Germline CDR1 is MDHEN and CDR2 is SYDVKM. CDR3 length equals 14 residues. CDR3: CASSLTGAGNTIYF. The CDR3 DNA follows: TGTGCCAGCAGTTTAACAGGGGCTGGAAACACCATATATTTT. Full variable domain (outside the CDR3, taken from reference TRBV28 and TRBJ1-3): DVKVTQSSRYLVKRTGEKVFLECVQDMDHENMFWYRQDPGLGLRLIYFSYDVKMKEKGDIPEGYSVSREKKERFSLILESASTNQTSMYLCASSLTGAGNTIYFGEGSWLTVV.

There are a few counts of this clone. The chain has TRBV18 and TRBJ2-5, with TRBD1 matching 11 bases. CDR3 length equals 19 residues. Germline CDR1 reads KGHSH; CDR2 reads LQKENI. V dropped 4 bases and J dropped 4; count of bases not matched to a gene: 17. The DNA of the CDR3 is TGTGCCAGCTCACACTACCGGGACAGGGGGAGGATTGATCCAGAGACCCAGTACTTC. Its protein product is CASSHYRDRGRIDPETQYF.